Shown below are 20 T cell receptor beta chains from a single sample sequenced in a study of T cell changes during pregnancy in multiple sclerosis. Here immunoSEQ multiplex PCR was the method, and the copy in TCRdb shows in-frame clones only, minus some. Here the sample spans 78,000 or so clones, approximately 90% being singletons. Here the sequenced sample was peripheral blood, taken before pregnancy. These TCRs come from a female donor with multiple sclerosis, enrolled in a pregnancy study.

The V and J genes are TRBV7-6 and TRBJ1-1; D gene ambiguous. Trimming shortened V by 2 bases and J by 7 bases, and 11 bases separated the two germline ends. Germline CDR1 SGHVS, CDR2 FNYEAQ. This CDR3 contains 13 residues. The CDR3 DNA reads as TGTGCCAGCAGCTTACACTCGGGAGGTGAAGCTTTCTTT. Translating it yields CASSLHSGGEAFF.

The chain has TRBV5-8 and TRBJ2-6; D is uncertain. This CDR3 has 18 amino acids. Between the trimmed V and J ends, which lost 1 base and 0 bases, there was a span of 14 bases. Germline CDR1 SGHTS, CDR2 YDEGEE. The CDR3 sequence: CASSLTYRFLSGANVLTF. The DNA of the CDR3 is TGTGCCAGCAGCTTGACTTACAGATTTCTCTCTGGGGCCAACGTCCTGACTTTC.

V gene TRBV6-4 combines with J gene TRBJ2-1; perhaps TRBD2 as D (5 bases). Germline assignment: CDR1 MRHNA and CDR2 SNTAGT. Between the trimmed V and J ends, which lost 6 bases and 2 bases, there was a span of 17 bases. CDR3 length: 16 residues. The CDR3 bases are TGTGCCAGCAGCCCGTTCCGGGGTCAGACCTACAATGAGCAGTTCTTC. Protein sequence: CASSPFRGQTYNEQFF.

The chain joins TRBV25-1 to TRBJ1-2, with a tentative D call TRBD1 (5 bases). Germline V gene sequence: CDR1 MGHDK, CDR2 SYGVNS. The CDR3 loop spans 12 amino acids. Trimming took 7 bases from V and 6 from J, leaving 12 bases between them. The CDR3 is CASNQGFHGYTF. CDR3 nucleotides: TGTGCCAGCAATCAGGGATTCCATGGCTACACCTTC.

The J gene is TRBJ1-1, the V gene TRBV29-1; tentatively, D is TRBD1 (5 bases). Germline V gene lookup returns CDR1 SQVTM and CDR2 ANQGSEA. The length of the CDR3 is 12 residues. The ends were cut back, 7 bases at V and 6 bases at J, with 15 bases in the middle. The CDR3 DNA reads TGCAGCGCAAATACAGGAATCTCTGAAGCTTTCTTT. As protein: CSANTGISEAFF.

V gene TRBV6-5 combines with J gene TRBJ1-1, with D unresolved. The germline gives CDR1 MNHEY, CDR2 SVGAGI. The V end lost 10 bases, the J end lost 7 bases, and 19 bases lay between the germline ends. The CDR3 loop spans 13 amino acids. CDR3 sequence (DNA): TGTGCCATCGCTAAGGGCTCGGGAAGTGAAGCTTTCTTT. It is translated as CAIAKGSGSEAFF.

The gene calls are TRBV7-8 and TRBJ1-5, with 7 bases fitting TRBD1. The J segment lost 1 base and the V segment lost 6 bases, leaving 15 bases of the junction unmatched. The CDR3 contains 18 residues. Germline values: CDR1 SGHVS, CDR2 FQNEAQ. CDR3 residues: CASSTLYGDRKSNQPQHF. In nucleotides, the CDR3 is TGTGCCAGCAGTACCCTCTATGGGGACAGAAAAAGCAATCAGCCCCAGCATTTT.

V is TRBV2 and J is TRBJ2-1; 7 positions agree with TRBD1. The germline V gene encodes CDR1 SNHLY and CDR2 FYNNEI. The ends lost 6 bases at V and 0 bases at J; junction bases unmatched: 5. This CDR3 spans 15 amino acids. For the CDR3, the DNA is TGTGCCAGCAGGGCCGACAGGGCCTCCTACAATGAGCAGTTCTTC. Translated, it gives CASRADRASYNEQFF.

This sequence joins TRBV4-1 and TRBJ1-4; weak D call: TRBD1 (5 bases). The germline V and J ends were trimmed by 2 bases and 6 bases, with 16 bases remaining between them. Germline CDR1 and CDR2: MGHRA and YSYEKL. CDR3 length: 16 amino acids. CDR3 in DNA: TGCGCCAGCAGCCAAAGAGCCGGGACTTCCGATGAAAAACTGTTTTTT. Protein product: CASSQRAGTSDEKLFF.

The chain carries TRBV29-1 and TRBJ1-5; 9 bases map to TRBD1. CDR3 length: 12 amino acids. Trimming took 6 bases from V and 4 from J; bases not matched to a gene: 1. Per the germline V gene, CDR1 is SQVTM and CDR2 is ANQGSEA. CDR3 sequence: CSVGTGNQPQHF. The CDR3 DNA reads TGCAGCGTAGGGACAGGGAATCAGCCCCAGCATTTT.

The chain couples TRBV6-1 to TRBJ1-5; D remains unclear. The CDR3 loop spans 15 amino acids. The V gene lost 1 base and the J gene lost 1 base, with 8 bases spanning the gap. CDR1 MNHNS and CDR2 SASEGT come from the germline V gene. The CDR3 here is CASSEVGSSNQPQHF. The CDR3 DNA sequence: TGTGCCAGCAGTGAAGTGGGCAGCAGCAATCAGCCCCAGCATTTT.

V usage is TRBV28 and J usage is TRBJ1-5; D is undetermined. CDR1 and CDR2 (germline): MDHEN, SYDVKM. V lost 7 bases, J lost 4 bases, and 11 bases lay in between. The CDR3 runs 13 residues. The CDR3 loop is CASNPFLNQPQHF. DNA for the CDR3: TGTGCCAGCAATCCCTTTCTTAATCAGCCCCAGCATTTT.

V and J are TRBV7-3 and TRBJ2-1, with 9 bases fitting TRBD2. The CDR3 contains 15 residues. The V gene's germline CDR1 is SGHTA and CDR2 FQGTGA. With 5 bases clipped from V and 5 bases from J, the junction kept 7 bases outside the gene matches. The CDR3, as DNA: TGTGCCAGCAGCGACCCTGCGGGGGGGGACAATGAGCAGTTCTTC. It codes for CASSDPAGGDNEQFF.

The J gene is TRBJ1-2, the V gene TRBV7-9, with D tentatively TRBD1 (6 bases). The CDR3 spans 16 residues. Germline CDR1 SEHNR, CDR2 FQNEAQ (reference sequence). V was pared by 5 bases and J by 4 bases, with 20 bases between. Here the CDR3 reads CASSQIPGQPLYGYTF. For the CDR3, the DNA is TGTGCCAGCAGCCAAATTCCCGGACAGCCGCTCTATGGCTACACCTTC.

This sequence joins TRBV4-2 and TRBJ1-1; D possibly corresponds to TRBD1 (6 bases). The CDR3 length is 21 residues. Trimming removed 4 bases from V and 0 bases from J, with 30 bases in between. The germline V gene has CDR1 LGHNA and CDR2 YNFKEQ. The CDR3 nucleotides are TGTGCCAGCAGCCTATTCTTTCCGCCTACAGGGAGCAGGGGCATGAACACTGAAGCTTTCTTT. Protein: CASSLFFPPTGSRGMNTEAFF.

The rearrangement uses TRBV15 and TRBJ2-7, with a possible D match to TRBD2 (6 bases). The CDR3 is made up of 14 amino acids. The germline gives CDR1 LNHNV, CDR2 YYDKDF (reference sequence). With 1 base removed from V and 1 base from J, the gap between germline ends came to 8 bases. The CDR3 region is CATSRGGGSYEQYF. Written as DNA, the CDR3 is TGTGCCACCAGCAGAGGCGGAGGGTCCTACGAGCAGTACTTC.

The chain joins TRBV7-9 to TRBJ2-2; D is ambiguous. The CDR3 totals 13 residues. Germline loops: CDR1 SEHNR, CDR2 FQNEAQ (reference sequence). Trimming removed 1 base from V and 5 bases from J, with 5 bases in between. CDR3 DNA: TGTGCCAGCAGCTTAGGCCAGACCGGGGAGCTGTTTTTT. It specifies CASSLGQTGELFF.

The rearrangement links TRBV5-1 to TRBJ2-1, with TRBD2 matching 7 bases. Germline V CDR1 and CDR2: SGHRS, YFSETQ. The CDR3 sequence is 14 residues long. The junction had 9 bases not matched to a gene; V was cut back by 6 bases and J by 6 bases. The DNA for the CDR3 is TGCGCCAGCAACATACGGGGGGAGTTCAATGAGCAGTTCTTC. Protein: CASNIRGEFNEQFF.

The chain uses TRBV6-1 and TRBJ2-1, with D possibly matching TRBD2 (5 bases). CDR1 and CDR2 (germline): MNHNS, SASEGT. V lost 4 bases and J lost 4, with 8 bases in between. The CDR3 sequence is 13 residues long. CDR3 protein: CASSAGSYNEQFF. As DNA, the CDR3 is TGTGCCAGCAGTGCGGGGAGTTACAATGAGCAGTTCTTC.

The V gene is TRBV6-5, the J gene TRBJ2-7, with 12 nucleotides matching TRBD1. V lost 6 bases, J lost 6 bases, and 6 bases stayed unmatched. The length of the CDR3 is 14 residues. Germline CDR1 and CDR2: MNHEY and SVGAGI. This CDR3 reads CASRAGQGAGEQYF. DNA of the CDR3: TGTGCCAGCAGGGCGGGACAGGGGGCGGGCGAGCAGTACTTC.